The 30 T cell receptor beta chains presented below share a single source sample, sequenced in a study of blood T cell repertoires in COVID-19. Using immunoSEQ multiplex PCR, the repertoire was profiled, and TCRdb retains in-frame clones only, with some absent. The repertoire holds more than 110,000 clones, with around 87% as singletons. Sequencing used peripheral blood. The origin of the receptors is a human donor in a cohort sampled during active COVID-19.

DNA of the CDR3: TGTGCCAGCAGCTCGAACAGGGGTGGCACCGGGGAGCTGTTTTTT. Translating it yields CASSSNRGGTGELFF. The gene calls are TRBV7-8 and TRBJ2-2; 7 nucleotides align to TRBD1. The CDR3 is 15 amino acids. Trimming removed 4 bases from V and 4 bases from J; junction bases left unmatched: 6. Germline CDR1 is SGHVS and CDR2 is FQNEAQ.

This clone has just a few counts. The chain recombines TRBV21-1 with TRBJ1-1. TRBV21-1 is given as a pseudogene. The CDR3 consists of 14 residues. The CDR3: CASSSSGRNTEAFF. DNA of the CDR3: TGTGCCAGCAGCAGCAGCGGGCGGAACACTGAAGCTTTCTTT.

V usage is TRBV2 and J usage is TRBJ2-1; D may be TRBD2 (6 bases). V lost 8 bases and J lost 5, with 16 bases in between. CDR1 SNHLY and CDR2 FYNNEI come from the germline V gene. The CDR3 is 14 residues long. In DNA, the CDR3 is TGTGCCAGCGGTCGGGGGACGTTAGACAATGAGCAGTTCTTC. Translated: CASGRGTLDNEQFF.

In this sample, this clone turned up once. The CDR3: CASSGLKGPRNQPQHF. Here the CDR3 DNA reads TGTGCCAGCAGTGGTTTGAAGGGGCCGCGCAATCAGCCCCAGCATTTT. The chain has TRBV27 and TRBJ1-5; TRBD1 might be the D (5 bases). V shed 5 bases and J shed 2 bases, with 16 bases lying between them. This CDR3 contains 16 residues. CDR1 and CDR2 from the germline V gene are MNHEY and SMNVEV (reference sequence).

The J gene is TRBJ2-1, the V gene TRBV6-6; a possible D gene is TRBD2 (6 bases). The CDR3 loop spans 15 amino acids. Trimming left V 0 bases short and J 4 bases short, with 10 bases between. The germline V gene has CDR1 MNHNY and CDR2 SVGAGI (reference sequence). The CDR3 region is CASSYSIGGYNEQFF. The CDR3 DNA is TGTGCCAGCAGTTACTCGATCGGGGGATACAATGAGCAGTTCTTC.

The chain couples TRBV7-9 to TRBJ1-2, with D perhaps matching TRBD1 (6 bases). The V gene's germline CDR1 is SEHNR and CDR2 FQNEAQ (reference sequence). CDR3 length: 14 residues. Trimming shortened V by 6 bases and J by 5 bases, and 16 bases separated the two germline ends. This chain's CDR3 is CASSSSGTPYGYTF. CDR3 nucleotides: TGTGCCAGCAGTTCCTCCGGGACACCTTATGGCTACACCTTC.

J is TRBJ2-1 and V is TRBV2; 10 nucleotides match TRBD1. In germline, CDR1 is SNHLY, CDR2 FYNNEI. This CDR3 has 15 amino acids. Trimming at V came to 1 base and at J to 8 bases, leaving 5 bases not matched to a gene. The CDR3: CASSEVGTGVDEQFF. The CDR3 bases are TGTGCCAGCAGTGAAGTTGGGACAGGGGTGGATGAGCAGTTCTTC.

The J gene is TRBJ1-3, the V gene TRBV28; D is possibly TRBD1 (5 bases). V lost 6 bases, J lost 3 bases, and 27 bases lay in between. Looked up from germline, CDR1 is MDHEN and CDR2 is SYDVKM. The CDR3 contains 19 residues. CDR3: CASSSHPLTGASLGNTIYF. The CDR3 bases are TGTGCCAGCAGCTCCCATCCCCTTACAGGAGCCAGCCTTGGAAACACCATATATTTT.

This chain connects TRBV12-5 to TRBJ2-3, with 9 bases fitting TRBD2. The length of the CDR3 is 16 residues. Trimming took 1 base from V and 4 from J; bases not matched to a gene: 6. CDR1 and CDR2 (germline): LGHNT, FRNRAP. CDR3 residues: CASGLGIAGVADTQYF. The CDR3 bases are TGTGCTAGTGGTTTGGGTATAGCGGGGGTGGCAGATACGCAGTATTTT.

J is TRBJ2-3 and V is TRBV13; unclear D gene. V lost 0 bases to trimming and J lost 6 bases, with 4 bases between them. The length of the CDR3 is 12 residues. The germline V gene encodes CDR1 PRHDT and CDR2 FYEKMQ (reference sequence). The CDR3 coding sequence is TGTGCCAGCAGCTTAGGCTTGGATACGCAGTATTTT. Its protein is CASSLGLDTQYF.

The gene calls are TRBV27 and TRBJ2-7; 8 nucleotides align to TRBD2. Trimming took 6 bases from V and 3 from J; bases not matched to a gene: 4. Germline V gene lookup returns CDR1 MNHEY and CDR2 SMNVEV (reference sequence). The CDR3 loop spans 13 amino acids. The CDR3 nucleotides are TGTGCCAGCAGCCCCCGGGGGGGCTACGAGCAGTACTTC. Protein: CASSPRGGYEQYF.

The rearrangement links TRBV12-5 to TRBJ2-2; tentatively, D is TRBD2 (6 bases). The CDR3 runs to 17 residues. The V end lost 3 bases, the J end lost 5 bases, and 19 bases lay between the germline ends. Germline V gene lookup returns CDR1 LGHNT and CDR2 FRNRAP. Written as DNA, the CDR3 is TGTGCTAGTGGTTTTGGGGGGTTAAGCTTATGGACCGGGGAGCTGTTTTTT. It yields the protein CASGFGGLSLWTGELFF.

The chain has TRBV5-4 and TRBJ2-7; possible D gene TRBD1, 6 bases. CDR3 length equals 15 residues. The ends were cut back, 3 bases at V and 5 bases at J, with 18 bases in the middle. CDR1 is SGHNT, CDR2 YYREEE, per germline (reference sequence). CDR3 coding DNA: TGTGCCAGCAGCTCCCAGGGGTTACCTAAGCACGAGCAGTACTTC. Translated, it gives CASSSQGLPKHEQYF.

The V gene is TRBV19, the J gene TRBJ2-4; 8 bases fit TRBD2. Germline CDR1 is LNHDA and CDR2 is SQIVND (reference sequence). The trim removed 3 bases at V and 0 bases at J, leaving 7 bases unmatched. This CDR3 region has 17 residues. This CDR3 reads CASSIGAGGLAKNIQYF. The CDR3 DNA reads TGTGCCAGTAGTATTGGGGCGGGGGGCCTAGCCAAAAACATTCAGTACTTC.

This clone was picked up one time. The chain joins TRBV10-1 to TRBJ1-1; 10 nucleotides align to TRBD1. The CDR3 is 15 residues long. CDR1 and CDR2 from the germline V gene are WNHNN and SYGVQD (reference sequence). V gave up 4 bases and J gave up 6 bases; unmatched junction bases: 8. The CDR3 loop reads CASSVSGQGIAEAFF. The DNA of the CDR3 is TGCGCCAGCAGTGTCTCGGGACAGGGGATAGCTGAAGCTTTCTTT.

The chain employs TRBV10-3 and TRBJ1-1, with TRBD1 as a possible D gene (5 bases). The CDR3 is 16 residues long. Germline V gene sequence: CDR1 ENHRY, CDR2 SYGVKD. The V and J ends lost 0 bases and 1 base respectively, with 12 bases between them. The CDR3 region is CAISESVAGWNTEAFF. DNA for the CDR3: TGTGCCATCAGTGAGTCGGTAGCAGGGTGGAACACTGAAGCTTTCTTT.

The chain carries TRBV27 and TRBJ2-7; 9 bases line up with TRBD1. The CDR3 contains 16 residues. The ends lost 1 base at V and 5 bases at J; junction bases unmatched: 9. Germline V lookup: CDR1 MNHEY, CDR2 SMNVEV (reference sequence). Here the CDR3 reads CASSLFRTGDKDEQYF. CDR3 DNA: TGTGCCAGCAGTTTATTCCGGACAGGGGATAAGGACGAGCAGTACTTC.

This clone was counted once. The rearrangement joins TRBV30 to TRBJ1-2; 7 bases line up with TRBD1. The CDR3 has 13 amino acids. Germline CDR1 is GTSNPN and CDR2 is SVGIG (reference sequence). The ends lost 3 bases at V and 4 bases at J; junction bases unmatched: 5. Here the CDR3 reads CAWRDTGVYGYTF. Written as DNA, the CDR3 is TGTGCCTGGAGGGATACAGGGGTCTATGGCTACACCTTC.

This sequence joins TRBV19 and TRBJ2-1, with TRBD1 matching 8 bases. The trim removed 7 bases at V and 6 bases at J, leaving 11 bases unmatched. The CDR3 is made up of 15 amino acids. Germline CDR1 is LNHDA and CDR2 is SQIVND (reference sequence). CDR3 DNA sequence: TGTGCCAGTACCTCTATAGGACAGGGCGGCAATGAGCAGTTCTTC. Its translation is CASTSIGQGGNEQFF.

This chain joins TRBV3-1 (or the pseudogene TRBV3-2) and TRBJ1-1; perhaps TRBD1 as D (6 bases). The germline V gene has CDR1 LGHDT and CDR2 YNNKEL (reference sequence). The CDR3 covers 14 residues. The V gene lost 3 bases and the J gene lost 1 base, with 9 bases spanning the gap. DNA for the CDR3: TGTGCCAGCAGCCACGGGACACAGAACACTGAAGCTTTCTTT. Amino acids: CASSHGTQNTEAFF.

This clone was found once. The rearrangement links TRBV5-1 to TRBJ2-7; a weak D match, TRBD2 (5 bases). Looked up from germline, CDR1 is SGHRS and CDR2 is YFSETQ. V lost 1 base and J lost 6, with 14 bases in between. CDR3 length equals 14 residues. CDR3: CASSLNGGNSEQYF. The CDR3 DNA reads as TGCGCCAGCAGCTTGAATGGAGGCAACTCCGAGCAGTACTTC.

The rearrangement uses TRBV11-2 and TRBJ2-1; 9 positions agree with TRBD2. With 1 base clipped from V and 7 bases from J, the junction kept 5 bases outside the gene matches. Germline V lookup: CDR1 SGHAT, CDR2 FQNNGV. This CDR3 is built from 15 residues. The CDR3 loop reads CASSLGAGGWNEQFF. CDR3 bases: TGTGCCAGCAGCTTAGGAGCGGGGGGTTGGAATGAGCAGTTCTTC.

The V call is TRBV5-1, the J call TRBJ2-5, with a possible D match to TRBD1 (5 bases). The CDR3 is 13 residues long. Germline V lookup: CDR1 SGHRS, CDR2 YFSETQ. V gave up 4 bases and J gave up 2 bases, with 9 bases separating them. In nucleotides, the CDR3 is TGCGCCAGCAGCGTTACAGGTCAAGAGACCCAGTACTTC. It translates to CASSVTGQETQYF.

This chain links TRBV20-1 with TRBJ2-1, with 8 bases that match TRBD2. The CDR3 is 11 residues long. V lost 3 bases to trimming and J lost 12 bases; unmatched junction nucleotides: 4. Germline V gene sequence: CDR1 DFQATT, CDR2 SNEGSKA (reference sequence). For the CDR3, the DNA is TGCAGTGCTAGCTCTGCGGGAGGGCAGTTCTTC. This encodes CSASSAGGQFF.

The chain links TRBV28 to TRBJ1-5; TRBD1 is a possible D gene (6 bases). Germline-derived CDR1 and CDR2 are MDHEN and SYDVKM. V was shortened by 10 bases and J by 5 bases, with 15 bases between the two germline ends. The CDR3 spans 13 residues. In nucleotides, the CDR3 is TGTGCCAACTCAAGGGACACCTATCAGCCCCAGCATTTT. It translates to CANSRDTYQPQHF.

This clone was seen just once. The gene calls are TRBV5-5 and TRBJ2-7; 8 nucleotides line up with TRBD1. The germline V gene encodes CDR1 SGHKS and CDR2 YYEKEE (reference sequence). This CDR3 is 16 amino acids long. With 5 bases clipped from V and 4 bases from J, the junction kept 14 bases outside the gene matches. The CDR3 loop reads CASSSHFQGAKYEQYF. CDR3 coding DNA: TGTGCCAGCAGTTCACATTTTCAGGGGGCAAAGTACGAGCAGTACTTC.

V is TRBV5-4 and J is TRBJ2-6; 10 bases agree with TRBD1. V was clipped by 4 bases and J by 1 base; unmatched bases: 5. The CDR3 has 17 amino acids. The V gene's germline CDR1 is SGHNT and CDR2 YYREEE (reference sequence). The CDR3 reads CASSRGGQGSGANVLTF. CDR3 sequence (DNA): TGTGCCAGCAGCCGAGGGGGACAGGGGTCTGGGGCCAACGTCCTGACTTTC.

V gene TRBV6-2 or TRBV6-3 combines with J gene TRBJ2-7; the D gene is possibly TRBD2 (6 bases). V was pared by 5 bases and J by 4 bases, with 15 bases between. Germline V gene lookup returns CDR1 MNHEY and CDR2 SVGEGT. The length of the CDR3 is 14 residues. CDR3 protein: CASSRVGSSYEQYF. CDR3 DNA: TGTGCCAGCAGTCGTGTCGGGAGTAGTTACGAGCAGTACTTC.

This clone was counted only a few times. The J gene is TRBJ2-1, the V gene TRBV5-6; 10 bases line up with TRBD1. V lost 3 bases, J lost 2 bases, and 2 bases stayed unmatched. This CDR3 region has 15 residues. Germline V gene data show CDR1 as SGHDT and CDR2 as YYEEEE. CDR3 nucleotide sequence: TGTGCCAGCAGCTCGACAGGGGGCCCCTACAATGAGCAGTTCTTC. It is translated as CASSSTGGPYNEQFF.

CDR3 nucleotide sequence: TGTGCCAGCAGCCTCGGCGGGAGCTGGTATACGCAGTATTTT. The encoded protein is CASSLGGSWYTQYF. The chain joins TRBV27 to TRBJ2-3; 7 bases agree with TRBD2. V lost 6 bases to trimming and J lost 7 bases; unmatched junction nucleotides: 10. CDR3 size: 14 residues. Germline V CDR1 and CDR2: MNHEY, SMNVEV (reference sequence).